This entry lists 8 T cell receptor beta chains sequenced from one sample in a study of blood T cell repertoires in COVID-19. Data came from immunoSEQ multiplex PCR; TCRdb stores just in-frame clones and leaves some out. Among some 200,000 clones listed, approximately 82% were seen once. The specimen was peripheral blood. The source is a human donor in a cohort sampled during active COVID-19.

The chain joins TRBV2 to TRBJ2-4; D is perhaps TRBD2 (6 bases). Germline CDR1 reads SNHLY; CDR2 reads FYNNEI. Trimming took 7 bases from V and 0 from J, leaving 16 bases between them. The CDR3 runs to 16 residues. The CDR3: CASTAAGQLAKNIQYF. The CDR3 DNA sequence: TGTGCCAGCACCGCGGCGGGGCAGTTAGCCAAAAACATTCAGTACTTC.

Notes on this clone: The CDR3 does not close with the conserved phenylalanine or tryptophan, likely indicating a read error. Because the CDR3's place on the DNA is in doubt, the DNA is left out and the CDR3 is given as listed by TCRdb. The chain uses TRBV27 and TRBJ2-7; the D call of TRBD2 is as the table states it, not checked on the DNA. Germline loops: CDR1 MNHEY, CDR2 SMNVEV (reference sequence). The CDR3 totals 11 residues, both ends included. CDR3: CASSSPAGSRD.

The chain combines TRBV6-1 with TRBJ1-1; TRBD1 aligns across 7 bases. With 5 bases clipped from V and 7 bases from J, the junction kept 13 bases outside the gene matches. The CDR3 has 15 amino acids. Germline loops: CDR1 MNHNS, CDR2 SASEGT. The CDR3 sequence: CASSSVTGRGVEAFF. In DNA form, the CDR3 reads TGTGCCAGCAGTTCGGTGACAGGGCGGGGGGTTGAAGCTTTCTTT.

This clone was seen a single time. The V and J genes are TRBV28 and TRBJ2-5; weak D call: TRBD1 (5 bases). CDR3 length: 16 residues. V was shortened by 5 bases and J by 1 base, with 17 bases between the two germline ends. Germline CDR1 and CDR2: MDHEN and SYDVKM. Here the CDR3 reads CASSPVRRRGQETQYF. DNA of the CDR3: TGTGCCAGCAGTCCGGTGAGGAGAAGGGGCCAAGAGACCCAGTACTTC.

This clone was observed many times. The chain couples TRBV19 to TRBJ2-1, with D possibly matching TRBD2 (5 bases). With 5 bases removed from V and 6 bases from J, the gap between germline ends came to 8 bases. The CDR3 length is 12 residues. From germline, CDR1 is LNHDA and CDR2 SQIVND (reference sequence). CDR3 bases: TGTGCCAGTAGTGGGAGCAGCAATGAGCAGTTCTTC. As protein: CASSGSSNEQFF. Full variable domain (rest looked up from reference TRBV19 and TRBJ2-1): DGGITQSPKYLFRKEGQNVTLSCEQNLNHDAMYWYRQDPGQGLRLIYYSQIVNDFQKGDIAEGYSVSREKKESFPLTVTSAQKNPTAFYLCASSGSSNEQFFGPGTRLTVL.

The chain recombines TRBV28 with TRBJ1-6, with TRBD1 identical over 9 bases. With 10 bases clipped from V and 7 bases from J, the junction kept 8 bases outside the gene matches. This CDR3 comprises 14 residues. CDR1 is MDHEN, CDR2 SYDVKM, per germline. The CDR3 protein is CATRQGVMNSPLHF. The CDR3 bases are TGTGCCACACGACAGGGGGTAATGAATTCACCCCTCCACTTT.

The chain carries TRBV5-5 and TRBJ2-2; 9 bases agree with TRBD1. CDR3 length: 16 residues. Germline assignment: CDR1 SGHKS and CDR2 YYEKEE (reference sequence). J gave up 2 bases and V 4 bases, and 6 bases lay outside the gene matches. In DNA, the CDR3 is TGTGCCAGCAGCCTGACGGGACAGGGCAACACCGGGGAGCTGTTTTTT. Protein: CASSLTGQGNTGELFF.

This clone was detected only a few times. The chain has TRBV11-2 and TRBJ1-6; 10 bases fit TRBD1. The J segment lost 7 bases and the V segment lost 5 bases, leaving 5 bases of the junction unmatched. Germline V gives CDR1 SGHAT, CDR2 FQNNGV. The CDR3 totals 15 residues. CDR3 nucleotides: TGTGCCAGCAGCCCCGACAGGGGGCTGAATTCACCCCTCCACTTT. As protein: CASSPDRGLNSPLHF.